The following is a T cell receptor beta chain sequence with its context. This entry is derived from a study of blood T cell repertoires in COVID-19. Study details: Collection of acute and convalescent COVID-19 samples took place in the United States, Italy and Spain.

The germline V gene has CDR1 MGHRA and CDR2 YSYEKL. The V end lost 1 base, the J end lost 0 bases, and 6 bases lay between the germline ends. CDR3 length: 14 amino acids. Libraries were prepared by immunoSEQ multiplex PCR; TCRdb keeps only in-frame clonotypes and omits some of them. The repertoire holds approximately 90,000 clones, with 79% as singletons. Sequencing input: peripheral blood. The rearrangement uses TRBV4-1 and TRBJ1-1; D is ambiguous. The sequence derives from a man between 65 and 79 years old with acute or convalescent COVID-19. CDR3 nucleotide sequence: TGCGCCAGCAGCCAAGTAAGCATGAACACTGAAGCTTTCTTT. It encodes CASSQVSMNTEAFF.